This is a list of T cell receptor beta chains from one sample in a study of CD8 T cells in Susac syndrome. One entry per CDR3 protein, called by TCRdb with MiXCR from the immunoSEQ multiplex PCR reads. The repertoire has some 300,000 distinct CDR3 sequences, approximately 89% of them found once; the top ten carry around 0.2%. Sequencing input: CD8+ T cells from PBMCs. The receptors come from a human donor with multiple sclerosis. Both conserved end residues are part of each CDR3. Fields, in order: D gene, clone size, V gene, J gene, CDR3 protein, CDR3 DNA. A D gene is named only where the DNA matches it firmly. Clone size, where shown, is once, few, many, or a class for clones that have expanded.

NA	many	TRBV12-3/TRBV12-4	TRBJ2-7	CASSFSYEQYF	TGTGCCAGCAGTTTCTCCTACGAGCAGTACTTC
NA	NA	TRBV7-9	TRBJ1-2	CASSPAEIINYGYTF	TGTGCCAGCAGCCCAGCAGAGATTATTAACTATGGCTACACCTTC
NA	NA	TRBV20-1	TRBJ2-5	CSALSGDEGTQYF	TGCAGTGCCCTTTCCGGAGACGAAGGGACCCAGTACTTC
NA	NA	TRBV19	TRBJ1-2	CASSTYPITGDYGYTF	TGTGCCAGTAGTACCTATCCAATTACAGGAGACTATGGCTACACCTTC
NA	NA	TRBV2	TRBJ1-5	CASGRGFSNQPQHF	TGTGCCAGCGGTCGTGGTTTTAGCAATCAGCCCCAGCATTTT
TRBD1	NA	TRBV6-1	TRBJ2-7	CASRQGSSYEQYF	TGTGCCAGCCGACAGGGCAGCTCCTACGAGCAGTACTTC
TRBD1	NA	TRBV7-7	TRBJ2-2	CASSLGGTGPTGELFF	TGTGCTAGCAGCTTAGGTGGGACAGGACCGACCGGGGAGCTGTTTTTT
NA	NA	TRBV19	TRBJ2-3	CASSIGNRHQYF	TGTGCCAGTAGTATAGGAAATCGACATCAGTATTTT
TRBD2	NA	TRBV24-1	TRBJ2-3	CATSDRPGLAGVTDTQYF	TGTGCCACCAGTGACCGACCGGGACTAGCGGGAGTAACAGATACGCAGTATTTT
TRBD2	NA	TRBV20-1	TRBJ2-1	CSAASGYSSYNEQFF	TGCAGTGCTGCTAGCGGTTACAGCTCCTACAATGAGCAGTTCTTC
NA	NA	TRBV28	TRBJ2-2	CASSFHRRSDTGELFF	TGTGCCAGCAGTTTCCACAGGAGGTCGGACACCGGGGAGCTGTTTTTT
NA	NA	TRBV6-5	TRBJ2-1	CASSAGSGNEQFF	TGTGCCAGCAGTGCAGGGTCGGGGAATGAGCAGTTCTTC
NA	NA	TRBV7-2	TRBJ2-4	CASSPLGSNIQYF	TGTGCCAGCAGCCCCCTAGGTTCCAACATTCAGTACTTC
NA	NA	TRBV6-2/TRBV6-3	TRBJ2-1	CASSYSFGGGGQHNEQFF	TGTGCCAGCAGTTACTCATTTGGGGGCGGGGGACAGCACAATGAGCAGTTCTTC
NA	NA	TRBV4-1	TRBJ2-2	CASSVRGSGELFF	TGCGCCAGCAGCGTGAGGGGTTCCGGGGAGCTGTTTTTT
TRBD2	NA	TRBV20-1	TRBJ2-3	CSAKEGLADTDTQYF	TGCAGTGCGAAGGAGGGACTAGCGGACACAGATACGCAGTATTTT
NA	NA	TRBV28	TRBJ2-4	CASSPRSNIQYF	TGTGCCAGCAGTCCCCGGTCCAACATTCAGTACTTC
TRBD2	NA	TRBV7-3	TRBJ2-1	CASSPGLAGDQVF	TGTGCCAGCAGCCCTGGACTAGCGGGGGATCAGGTCTTC
TRBD1	NA	TRBV7-9	TRBJ1-2	CASRTGGVDGYTF	TGTGCCAGCAGGACAGGGGGCGTCGATGGCTACACCTTC
TRBD1	once	TRBV18	TRBJ2-7	CASGTGGVYEQYF	TGTGCCAGCGGGACAGGGGGAGTTTACGAACAGTACTTC
TRBD1	NA	TRBV6-2/TRBV6-3	TRBJ2-7	CASSYEGADYEQYF	TGTGCCAGCAGTTACGAGGGGGCCGACTACGAGCAGTACTTC
TRBD2	NA	TRBV20-1	TRBJ2-1	CSARGRADNEQFF	TGCAGTGCTCGCGGGAGGGCCGACAATGAGCAGTTCTTC
NA	NA	TRBV30	TRBJ2-2	CAWSTRANTGELFF	TGTGCCTGGAGTACCAGGGCGAACACCGGGGAGCTGTTTTTT
NA	NA	TRBV6-5	TRBJ2-7	CASSYSIAAVQEEQYF	TGTGCCAGCAGTTACTCGATAGCCGCCGTACAGGAGGAGCAGTACTTC
NA	NA	TRBV7-3	TRBJ2-7	CASSLGGANEQYF	TGTGCCAGCAGCTTAGGGGGGGCAAACGAGCAGTACTTC
TRBD2	NA	TRBV29-1	TRBJ2-1	CSVPSGGEQFF	TGCAGCGTCCCTAGCGGTGGGGAGCAGTTCTTC
NA	NA	TRBV28	TRBJ2-7	CASSRRVVTYEQYF	TGTGCCAGCAGCCGACGCGTGGTCACCTACGAGCAGTACTTC
NA	NA	TRBV19	TRBJ1-1	CASTVGGRYTEAFF	TGTGCCAGCACTGTCGGGGGGAGGTACACTGAAGCTTTCTTT
TRBD2	once	TRBV7-2	TRBJ2-2	CASSLRVGAGANTGELFF	TGTGCCAGCAGCTTAAGGGTCGGAGCGGGAGCGAACACCGGGGAGCTGTTTTTT